The rows below give T cell receptor beta chains drawn from one sample of a study of persistence of HIV-infected CD4 T cells. Method: immunoSEQ multiplex PCR; TCRdb's copy keeps in-frame clones and lacks some. The data hold about 40,000 clones, with approximately 80% observed a single time. Their target antigens are unknown. The source was CD4+ T cells sorted from PBMCs after roughly 17-hour stimulation, collected from a patient who received antiretroviral therapy. These TCRs come from an adult man with HIV who was CMV-seropositive. Each CDR3 is given with its conserved first and last residue. D genes are given only for firm matches. Clone size is shown for a subset of rows, as once, few, many or a class of expanded clone.

NA TRBJ2-7 TRBD2 TRBV7-9 TGTGCCAGCAGCCTTTTGTCTAGCGGGAGGAACGAGCAGTACTTC CASSLLSSGRNEQYF
NA TRBJ1-2 NA TRBV4-3 TGCGCCAGCAGCCAAGAGAGTAACAGGGCCTACTATGGCTACACCTTC CASSQESNRAYYGYTF
NA TRBJ1-6 NA TRBV21-1 TGTGCCAGCAGCAAAGGGGCCTATCATAATTCACCCCTCCACTTT CASSKGAYHNSPLHF
NA TRBJ2-5 NA TRBV18 TGTGCCAGCTCGACCGGGTCCCAAGAGACCCAGTACTTC CASSTGSQETQYF
NA TRBJ2-7 NA TRBV6-5 TGTGCCAGCGTGAGACTTCTGCAACACGAGCAGTACTTC CASVRLLQHEQYF
NA TRBJ2-7 TRBD2 TRBV5-6 TGTGCCAGCAGCCGGCGAAAGTCGGGGGGGCAGTACTTC CASSRRKSGGQYF
NA TRBJ1-5 NA TRBV2 TGTGCCAGCAGCCAGGAACCTTATAGCAATCAGCCCCAGCATTTT CASSQEPYSNQPQHF
NA TRBJ1-4 NA TRBV18 TGTGCCAGCTCACCAAGCGGACGGGGTGAAAAACTGTTTTTT CASSPSGRGEKLFF
NA TRBJ1-2 TRBD1 TRBV23-1 TGCGCCAGCAGTCAATCCTCCGACAGGGGAAAGGATGGCTACACCTTC CASSQSSDRGKDGYTF
NA TRBJ1-6 TRBD1 TRBV3-1/TRBV3-2 TGTGCCAGCAGCCGACAGGGCTATAATTCACCCCTCCACTTT CASSRQGYNSPLHF
NA TRBJ1-2 NA TRBV10-3 TGTGCCATCAGTGAGCCGGAGGCTCTTAGAGTTGGCTACACCTTC CAISEPEALRVGYTF
NA TRBJ2-4 TRBD1 TRBV5-4 TGTGCCAGCAGCTTAGGGGGCGAGGCCAAAAACATTCAGTACTTC CASSLGGEAKNIQYF
NA TRBJ1-6 NA TRBV5-6 TGTGCCAGCAGCCTACTAGGCGGTAATTCACCCCTCCACTTT CASSLLGGNSPLHF
NA TRBJ2-7 NA TRBV5-1 TGCGCCAGCAGCGCCTACGTAAGGGGCGAGCAGTACTTC CASSAYVRGEQYF
NA TRBJ1-5 TRBD1 TRBV19 TGTGCCAGTAGTCCCCGGGACAGGGGAAATCAGCCCCAGCATTTT CASSPRDRGNQPQHF
NA TRBJ2-5 TRBD2 TRBV10-3 TGTGCCATCAGTGAGTCGATGGGAGGGCCGCAAGAGACCCAGTACTTC CAISESMGGPQETQYF
NA TRBJ1-3 TRBD1 TRBV7-8 TGTGCCAGCAGCTTAGAAGGGACAGGGCCCCTCTCTGGAAACACCATATATTTT CASSLEGTGPLSGNTIYF
NA TRBJ2-7 TRBD2 TRBV2 TGTGCCAGCCAAATCGGCGGGGGAGGAACCTACGAGCAGTACTTC CASQIGGGGTYEQYF
once TRBJ1-2 NA TRBV18 TGTGCCAGCTCACTTTCGACGGTCGAAGGCTACACCTTC CASSLSTVEGYTF
NA TRBJ1-1 NA TRBV6-5 TGTGCCAGCGGCCTCTCGATGGGTACTGAAGCTTTCTTT CASGLSMGTEAFF
few TRBJ2-2 NA TRBV9 TGTGCCAGCAGCGTCCTCGGGTCCGGGGAGCTGTTTTTT CASSVLGSGELFF
NA TRBJ2-3 TRBD1 TRBV28 TGTGCCAGCAGTTTCCCCAGGGGGCCTCCCTCCTCCACAGATACGCAGTATTTT CASSFPRGPPSSTDTQYF
NA TRBJ1-2 TRBD1 TRBV6-5 TGTGCCAGCATCTCCGGGGGACAGGGGAACTATGGCTACACCTTC CASISGGQGNYGYTF
NA TRBJ1-5 TRBD1 TRBV10-3 TGTGCCATGGGGACAGTTAGCAATCAGCCCCAGCATTTT CAMGTVSNQPQHF
few TRBJ2-5 NA TRBV12-3/TRBV12-4 TGTGCCAGCAGGGGGTTCTCTGAGACCCAGTACTTC CASRGFSETQYF
NA TRBJ1-6 NA TRBV30 TGTGCCTGGAGCAAACAGGCCGGGCGAGGTTCACCCCTCCACTTT CAWSKQAGRGSPLHF
NA TRBJ2-7 TRBD2 TRBV20-1 TGCAGTGCTGTGCGGGGGAGCAAGCAGTACTTC CSAVRGSKQYF
NA TRBJ2-7 NA TRBV12-3/TRBV12-4 TGTGCCAGCAGTTCCGCGTTGGAGCAGTACTTC CASSSALEQYF
few TRBJ1-6 NA TRBV9 TGTGCCAGCAGCGTACTAGACGGCCGCTCCTATAATTCACCCCTCCACTTT CASSVLDGRSYNSPLHF
NA TRBJ1-1 NA TRBV7-2 TGTGCCAGCAGCTTCTCAGTGAACACTGAAGCTTTCTTT CASSFSVNTEAFF
once TRBJ1-1 NA TRBV7-2 TGTGCCAGCAGCTTAGGAGACAGAGCCTTCTTGAACACTGAAGCTTTCTTT CASSLGDRAFLNTEAFF
NA TRBJ1-1 NA TRBV7-9 TGTGCCAGCAGCTTATTCGGCTTGAACACTGAAGCTTTCTTT CASSLFGLNTEAFF
NA TRBJ1-2 NA TRBV30 TGTGCCTGGAGTCCCTCAAGGGGCTACACCTTC CAWSPSRGYTF
once TRBJ2-5 NA TRBV5-4 TGTGCCAGCAGCTTGAGGGGAGCGACACGAGAGACCCAGTACTTC CASSLRGATRETQYF
NA TRBJ1-1 NA TRBV7-8 TGTGCCAGCAGTCAAAACATGAACACTGAAGCTTTCTTT CASSQNMNTEAFF
NA TRBJ1-1 TRBD1 TRBV6-6 TGTGCCAGCGTCGCCCCAGGGGGCGGGAACACTGAAGCTTTCTTT CASVAPGGGNTEAFF
NA TRBJ1-5 NA TRBV19 TGTGCCAGTAATTCTCAGGGCTATAGCAATCAGCCCCAGCATTTT CASNSQGYSNQPQHF
NA TRBJ1-4 NA TRBV19 TGTGCCAGTAGTATCCCCAGAAGGGCTGAAAAACTGTTTTTT CASSIPRRAEKLFF
once TRBJ1-3 NA TRBV18 TGTGCCAGCTCACCGGTTTTTGGGGGCTCTGGAAACACCATATATTTT CASSPVFGGSGNTIYF
NA TRBJ2-7 NA TRBV10-3 TGTGCCATCAGTGAGTCGACTCAAGGGGGGCCCTACGAGCAGTACTTC CAISESTQGGPYEQYF
NA TRBJ2-7 NA TRBV3-1/TRBV3-2 TGTGCCAGCAGCCCGTCAGGCTACGAGCAGTACTTC CASSPSGYEQYF
NA TRBJ1-1 TRBD1 TRBV6-2/TRBV6-3 TGTGCCAGCAGCCAACACAGGGGGCAGAAGATTGAAGCTTTCTTT CASSQHRGQKIEAFF
NA TRBJ2-7 NA TRBV14 TGTGCCAGCAGCCAACTCACGGGAGAGGAAAGGTACGAGCAGTACTTC CASSQLTGEERYEQYF
NA TRBJ2-1 NA TRBV2 TGTGCCAGCTACCGGGACCTCTCCTACAATGAGCAGTTCTTC CASYRDLSYNEQFF
NA TRBJ2-7 NA TRBV14 TGTGCCAGCAGCCATTTCTCCGACCCCAGCGAGTACTTC CASSHFSDPSEYF
NA TRBJ1-5 TRBD1 TRBV19 TGTGCCAGTAGTCTTCGGACAGGGGGGAGCAATCAGCCCCAGCATTTT CASSLRTGGSNQPQHF
NA TRBJ2-6 TRBD1 TRBV2 TGTGCCAGCAGTGAGGGGACAGGGGGCTCTGGGGCCAACGTCCTGACTTTC CASSEGTGGSGANVLTF
NA TRBJ1-5 NA TRBV6-5 TGTGCCAGCAGTTACTCGGCAGTAGCAAATCAGCCCCAGCATTTT CASSYSAVANQPQHF
few TRBJ1-2 TRBD1 TRBV7-2 TGTGCCAGCAGCTTAAGTGTTGGGACAGGGAGCTATGGCTACACCTTC CASSLSVGTGSYGYTF
once TRBJ1-1 NA TRBV6-2/TRBV6-3 TGTGCCAGCAGTTCCCCAATGAACACTGAAGCTTTCTTT CASSSPMNTEAFF
NA TRBJ1-4 NA TRBV6-2/TRBV6-3 TGTGCCAGCAGCCACAGATCGAAGGCGGAAAAACTGTTTTTT CASSHRSKAEKLFF
NA TRBJ2-5 TRBD2 TRBV5-5 TGTGCCAGCAGCCCTCTGGGCGGGGGGCACAAAGAGACCCAGTACTTC CASSPLGGGHKETQYF
NA TRBJ1-3 NA TRBV6-5 TGTGCCAGCCGGAGTCAGGGGTCCACTGGAAACACCATATATTTT CASRSQGSTGNTIYF
NA TRBJ1-1 NA TRBV25-1 TGTGCCAGCAGTGGGCGACAGGTGGGGGACACTGAAGCTTTCTTT CASSGRQVGDTEAFF
few TRBJ2-7 NA TRBV27 TGTGCCAGCAGCCCCGGGTCCCTCGGGTCCTACGAGCAGTACTTC CASSPGSLGSYEQYF
NA TRBJ2-7 NA TRBV6-1 TGTGCCAGCAGTGAAGTCGGGGTTACCTACGAGCAGTACTTC CASSEVGVTYEQYF
few TRBJ1-1 NA TRBV6-5 TGTGCCAGCAAAGGGACACTTAGGACTGAAGCTTTCTTT CASKGTLRTEAFF
few TRBJ2-1 TRBD1 TRBV10-3 TGTGCCATCAGTGGACAGGGGGATCACAATGAGCAGTTCTTC CAISGQGDHNEQFF
NA TRBJ2-7 NA TRBV7-7 TGTGCCAGCAGTGAGGACAGAAACTACGAGCAGTACTTC CASSEDRNYEQYF